Presented here are 24 T cell receptor beta chains from one specimen sequenced in a study of early T cells in non-severe SARS-CoV-2 infection. MiXCR, run by TCRdb on the 5' RACE reads, gives a single entry per CDR3 protein. Of about 40,000 distinct CDR3 sequences detected, over 4% appear once; the ten largest clones hold around 4.9%. Sequenced input: whole blood. All receptors derive from an adult who was a healthcare worker with PCR-confirmed SARS-CoV-2 infection or an uninfected control (not recorded which).

In its sample, this clonotype was seen many times. The J gene is TRBJ1-1, the V gene TRBV10-1, with a possible D match to TRBD1 (5 bases). The CDR3 sequence is 17 residues long. Trimming pared 0 bases from V and 6 bases from J, leaving 20 bases between. CDR1 and CDR2 (germline): WNHNN, SYGVQD (reference sequence). Here the CDR3 reads CASSESRTGWWDAEAFF. CDR3 bases: TGCGCCAGCAGTGAGTCGAGGACGGGTTGGTGGGACGCTGAAGCTTTCTTT.

The rearrangement uses TRBV7-2 and TRBJ2-5; D is tentatively TRBD1 or TRBD2 (6 bases each). Per germline, CDR1 SGHTA and CDR2 FQGNSA. The CDR3 extends over 14 amino acids. The V gene lost 5 bases and the J gene lost 4 bases, with 14 bases spanning the gap. The CDR3 spells CASSARGVGETQYF. The CDR3 nucleotides are TGTGCCAGCAGCGCGAGGGGGGTCGGAGAGACCCAGTACTTC.

This clonotype was recorded a few times. This chain joins TRBV18 and TRBJ2-1, with 7 bases aligning to TRBD1. CDR3 length equals 17 residues. Germline V gene data show CDR1 as KGHSH and CDR2 as LQKENI. V shed 4 bases, J shed 0 bases, and the junction held 9 bases outside the gene matches. CDR3 nucleotide sequence: TGTGCCAGCTCACTGAAAACAGGGGCGCCCTCCTACAATGAGCAGTTCTTC. Translation: CASSLKTGAPSYNEQFF.

This clonotype was seen just once. The CDR3 sequence is CSAKVASSGGTNEQFF. CDR3 sequence (DNA): TGCAGTGCTAAGGTGGCGTCTAGCGGGGGGACCAATGAGCAGTTCTTC. The chain links TRBV20-1 to TRBJ2-1, with 11 bases lining up with TRBD2. The CDR3 length is 16 residues. With V trimmed by 4 bases and J by 6 bases, 11 bases remained unmatched. Germline V gene sequence: CDR1 DFQATT, CDR2 SNEGSKA (reference sequence).

This clonotype is medium-sized by share. The CDR3 nucleotides are TGTGCCAGCAGCTTCCCCAGGGGGGAGCTTGGCTACGAGCAGTACTTC. It yields the protein CASSFPRGELGYEQYF. The chain has TRBV7-9 and TRBJ2-7, with D perhaps TRBD1 (7 bases). The CDR3 totals 16 residues. The ends were cut back, 3 bases at V and 3 bases at J, with 18 bases in the middle. Germline CDR1 reads SEHNR; CDR2 reads FQNEAQ (reference sequence). The entire variable domain, with the rest obtained from reference TRBV7-9 and TRBJ2-7, is as follows: DTGVSQNPRHKITKRGQNVTFRCDPISEHNRLYWYRQTLGQGPEFLTYFQNEAQLEKSRLLSDRFSAERPKGSFSTLEIQRTEQGDSAMYLCASSFPRGELGYEQYFGPGTRLTVT.

This rearrangement joins TRBV2 to TRBJ1-2; D is possibly TRBD1 (6 bases). Germline loops: CDR1 SNHLY, CDR2 FYNNEI. The CDR3 is 13 residues long. Trimming cost V 3 bases and J 4 bases, with 9 bases left between them. The CDR3, as DNA: TGTGCCAGCAGTGACAAGGACAGCTATGGCTACACCTTC. It translates to CASSDKDSYGYTF.

In its sample, this clonotype was seen many times. The CDR3 spells CASSLAVVAGQGAPYEQYF. In DNA, the CDR3 is TGCGCCAGCAGCTTGGCGGTCGTCGCGGGACAGGGGGCTCCATACGAGCAGTACTTC. This chain joins TRBV5-1 and TRBJ2-7, with TRBD1 identical over 12 bases. With V trimmed by 0 bases and J by 4 bases, 14 bases remained unmatched. The germline V gene has CDR1 SGHRS and CDR2 YFSETQ. This CDR3 spans 19 amino acids.

This clonotype has ten or more counts. This chain connects TRBV29-1 to TRBJ2-6; no clear D. The CDR3 sequence is 13 residues long. The germline CDR1 and CDR2 sequences are SQVTM and ANQGSEA. Deletions cut 6 bases from V and 1 base from J, with 7 bases between. CDR3 bases: TGCAGCGTGAAATTATCTGGGGCCAACGTCCTGACTTTC. Its protein product is CSVKLSGANVLTF.

This clonotype was recorded many times. The J gene is TRBJ1-1, the V gene TRBV29-1, with D possibly matching TRBD1 (6 bases). Trimming shortened V by 2 bases and J by 8 bases, and 18 bases separated the two germline ends. The length of the CDR3 is 14 residues. Germline CDR1 is SQVTM and CDR2 is ANQGSEA. In nucleotides, the CDR3 is TGCAGCGTTGAACGGTGGCAGGGGATTAGGGAAGCTTTCTTT. Its protein is CSVERWQGIREAFF.

This clonotype is classed as medium-sized. This chain joins TRBV5-4 and TRBJ1-4, with 9 positions matching TRBD1. The CDR3 totals 17 residues. Germline values: CDR1 SGHNT, CDR2 YYREEE (reference sequence). The junction had 4 bases not matched to a gene; V was cut back by 1 base and J by 0 bases. The CDR3 loop reads CASSLWGQGATNEKLFF. Written as DNA, the CDR3 is TGTGCCAGCAGCTTGTGGGGACAGGGTGCAACTAATGAAAAACTGTTTTTT.

By sample share, this clonotype is medium-sized (0.01 to 0.1%). The rearrangement links TRBV20-1 to TRBJ2-3; D is possibly TRBD2 (6 bases). CDR1 is DFQATT and CDR2 is SNEGSKA in the germline V gene (reference sequence). V gave up 4 bases and J gave up 0 bases, with 14 bases separating them. The CDR3 runs 15 residues. CDR3 sequence (DNA): TGCAGTGCTAACTTAGCGGCAACAAGCACAGATACGCAGTATTTT. This gives the protein CSANLAATSTDTQYF.

In its sample, this clonotype was seen many times. The chain uses TRBV4-3 and TRBJ2-1; 7 bases fit TRBD1. The CDR3 spans 13 residues. Germline values: CDR1 LGHNA, CDR2 YSLEER. Trimming at V came to 1 base and at J to 10 bases, leaving 4 bases not matched to a gene. CDR3 bases: TGCGCCAGCAGCCAAGGAACAGGGGTCGAGCAGTTCTTC. Translation: CASSQGTGVEQFF.

This clonotype was counted at least ten times. The chain carries TRBV7-9 and TRBJ1-1; D unclear. This CDR3 spans 14 amino acids. V was pared by 3 bases and J by 5 bases, with 13 bases between. Germline lookup yields CDR1 SEHNR and CDR2 FQNEAQ (reference sequence). Here the CDR3 reads CASSFSLAGTEAFF. The CDR3 DNA sequence: TGTGCCAGCAGCTTTTCACTGGCTGGTACTGAAGCTTTCTTT.

This clonotype occurred many times. The J gene is TRBJ1-4, the V gene TRBV20-1, with TRBD1 as a possible D gene (5 bases). V lost 6 bases, J lost 3 bases, and 14 bases lay in between. There are 14 residues in the CDR3. Germline CDR1 DFQATT, CDR2 SNEGSKA (reference sequence). The CDR3 is CSASTQGSNEKLFF. The CDR3 DNA sequence: TGCAGTGCCAGTACGCAGGGCTCTAATGAAAAACTGTTTTTT.

This clonotype was recorded many times. V and J are TRBV9 and TRBJ2-2; no clear D gene. This CDR3 spans 15 amino acids. Germline assignment: CDR1 SGDLS and CDR2 YYNGEE. Trimming removed 1 base at V and 4 bases at J, with 11 bases between. CDR3 amino acids: CASSVPGAGTGELFF. The CDR3 DNA is TGTGCCAGCAGCGTACCCGGAGCCGGCACCGGGGAGCTGTTTTTT.

The genes are TRBV4-3 and TRBJ2-5, with 9 bases aligning to TRBD1. V was clipped by 4 bases and J by 3 bases; unmatched bases: 9. Germline V gene lookup returns CDR1 LGHNA and CDR2 YSLEER. CDR3 size: 16 residues. CDR3 loop: CASSRTLGQGKETQYF. CDR3 in DNA: TGCGCCAGCAGCCGGACGCTGGGACAGGGAAAAGAGACCCAGTACTTC.

This clonotype was seen only a few times. The rearrangement uses TRBV29-1 and TRBJ2-1; TRBD2 matches at 9 bases. CDR3 length: 13 amino acids. Germline loops: CDR1 SQVTM, CDR2 ANQGSEA. V shed 8 bases, J shed 14 bases, and the junction held 16 bases outside the gene matches. The CDR3: CSSIAGAGRLEFF. Here the CDR3 DNA reads TGCAGCTCTATAGCGGGAGCGGGACGCCTGGAGTTCTTC.

This clonotype was seen many times. The V call is TRBV11-2, the J call TRBJ2-2, with D perhaps assigned TRBD1 or TRBD2 (5 bases each). With 5 bases removed from V and 10 bases from J, the gap between germline ends came to 17 bases. Germline assignment: CDR1 SGHAT and CDR2 FQNNGV. The CDR3 runs to 14 residues. The CDR3 loop is CASSTGTFLEELFF. The CDR3 nucleotides are TGTGCCAGCAGCACCGGGACGTTCCTTGAGGAGCTGTTTTTT.

The V call is TRBV5-1, the J call TRBJ2-1; 8 nucleotides align to TRBD1. CDR1 is SGHRS and CDR2 is YFSETQ in the germline V gene. The V gene end was trimmed by 4 bases and the J gene end by 6 bases; junction bases not matched to a gene: 12. The CDR3 spans 16 residues. The CDR3 sequence: CASSPGQGEVGNEQFF. Here the CDR3 DNA reads TGCGCCAGCAGCCCCGGACAGGGCGAGGTTGGCAATGAGCAGTTCTTC.

This clonotype was detected only a few times. CDR3 coding DNA: TGTGCCAGCAGTCTCGAAAAAGGCGGGCTTAGGACGGAGGAGACCCAGTACTTC. Translating gives CASSLEKGGLRTEETQYF. V is TRBV2 and J is TRBJ2-5, with a tentative D call TRBD2 (5 bases). The germline V gene encodes CDR1 SNHLY and CDR2 FYNNEI. Trimming shortened V by 5 bases and J by 5 bases, and 27 bases separated the two germline ends. The CDR3 extends over 18 amino acids. Full variable domain (rest looked up from reference TRBV2 and TRBJ2-5): EPEVTQTPSHQVTQMGQEVILRCVPISNHLYFYWYRQILGQKVEFLVSFYNNEISEKSEIFDDQFSVERPDGSNFTLKIRSTKLEDSAMYFCASSLEKGGLRTEETQYFGPGTRLLVL.

This clonotype was detected many times. The chain employs TRBV30 and TRBJ1-3; perhaps TRBD1 as D (5 bases). The V end was cut by 5 bases, the J end by 1 base, with 9 bases between. Germline lookup yields CDR1 GTSNPN and CDR2 SVGIG (reference sequence). This CDR3 comprises 13 residues. CDR3 nucleotides: TGTGCCTGGCAGGGCTCGTCTGGAAACACCATATATTTT. Translation gives CAWQGSSGNTIYF.

This clonotype was recorded at least ten times. The V call is TRBV4-1, the J call TRBJ2-2, with D possibly being TRBD1 or TRBD2 (5 bases each). V dropped 4 bases and J dropped 7 bases, with 13 bases sitting between them. This CDR3 region has 14 residues. Germline V CDR1 and CDR2: MGHRA, YSYEKL. The CDR3 sequence is CASSPSGDGGELFF. The CDR3, as DNA: TGCGCCAGCAGCCCCTCTGGGGACGGCGGGGAGCTGTTTTTT.

Ten or more counts support this clonotype. This chain uses TRBV10-3 with TRBJ1-6; D might be TRBD1 (6 bases). Per the germline V gene, CDR1 is ENHRY and CDR2 is SYGVKD. CDR3 length: 13 residues. V lost 6 bases, J lost 6 bases, and 9 bases lay in between. Written as DNA, the CDR3 is TGTGCCATCAGCACAGGGAGTAATTCACCCCTCCACTTT. This translates into CAISTGSNSPLHF.

There are many counts of this clonotype. This chain uses TRBV12-3 or TRBV12-4 with TRBJ2-1, with D tentatively TRBD2 (7 bases). V lost 7 bases and J 0 bases, leaving 13 bases between the germline ends. The CDR3 extends over 15 amino acids. The CDR3 region has the DNA TGTGCCAGCAATTCCGGGGGGCCCTCCTACAATGAGCAGTTCTTC. Translating gives CASNSGGPSYNEQFF.